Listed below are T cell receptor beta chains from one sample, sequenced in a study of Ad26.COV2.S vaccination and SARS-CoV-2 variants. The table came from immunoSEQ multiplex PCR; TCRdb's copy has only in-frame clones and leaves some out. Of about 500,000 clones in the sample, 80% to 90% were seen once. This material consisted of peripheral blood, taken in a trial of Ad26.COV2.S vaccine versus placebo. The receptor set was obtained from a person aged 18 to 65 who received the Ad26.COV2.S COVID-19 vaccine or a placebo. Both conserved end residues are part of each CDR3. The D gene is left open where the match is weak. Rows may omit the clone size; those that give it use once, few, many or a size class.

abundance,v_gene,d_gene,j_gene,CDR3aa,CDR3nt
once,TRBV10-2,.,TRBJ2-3,CASSDTDTQYF,TGCGCCAGCAGTGACACAGATACGCAGTATTTT
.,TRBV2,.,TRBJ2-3,CAGRGLADTQYF,TGTGCCGGACGGGGGCTCGCAGATACGCAGTATTTT
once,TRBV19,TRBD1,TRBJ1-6,CASRRQGDNSPLHF,TGTGCCAGTAGACGACAGGGCGATAATTCACCCCTCCACTTT
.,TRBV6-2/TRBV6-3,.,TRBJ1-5,CASSGRPGNQPQHF,TGTGCCAGCAGTGGAAGGCCAGGGAATCAGCCCCAGCATTTT
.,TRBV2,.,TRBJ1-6,CASMRWGSSYNSPLHF,TGTGCCAGCATGCGGTGGGGGAGCTCCTATAATTCACCCCTCCACTTT
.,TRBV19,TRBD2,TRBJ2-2,CASRPTPGTSAGTGELFF,TGTGCCAGTAGGCCCACCCCCGGGACTAGCGCTGGCACCGGGGAGCTGTTTTTT
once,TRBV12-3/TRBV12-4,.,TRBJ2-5,CASGDSETQYF,TGTGCCAGCGGTGATTCGGAGACCCAGTACTTC
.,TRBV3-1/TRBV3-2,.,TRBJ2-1,CASSQRAPGVEQFF,TGTGCCAGCAGCCAAAGGGCTCCAGGGGTTGAGCAGTTCTTC
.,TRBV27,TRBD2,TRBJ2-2,CASSSSGRANTGELFF,TGTGCCAGCAGTTCTAGCGGGAGGGCGAACACCGGGGAGCTGTTTTTT
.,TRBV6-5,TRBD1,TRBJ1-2,CASSYSTGTLNYGYTF,TGTGCCAGCAGTTACTCGACAGGGACCCTAAACTATGGCTACACCTTC
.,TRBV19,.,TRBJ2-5,CASSTGRWETQYF,TGTGCCAGTAGTACCGGTCGGTGGGAGACCCAGTACTTC
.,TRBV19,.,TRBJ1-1,CASRDLTEAFF,TGTGCCAGCCGGGACCTGACTGAAGCTTTCTTT
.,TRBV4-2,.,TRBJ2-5,CASSQVASPQETQYF,TGTGCCAGCAGCCAAGTAGCTAGTCCACAAGAGACCCAGTACTTC
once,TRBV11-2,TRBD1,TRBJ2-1,CASSLGQGVYNEQFF,TGTGCCAGCAGCCTAGGACAGGGGGTTTACAATGAGCAGTTCTTC